This T cell receptor (beta chain) was profiled in a study of blood T cell repertoires in COVID-19 (dated by TCRdb to 2019 to 2021). For the study in its entirety: Samples covering the acute and convalescent phases of COVID-19 were provided by collaborators in the United States, Italy and Spain. The prospective study material was composed of cDNA or gDNA derived from T cells, B-cell-depleted T cells, or PBMCs. The dataset comprised deeply sampled blood TCRbeta repertoires from subjects exposed to, actively infected with, or recovered from COVID-19. A freely available public database, intended as a resource for researchers studying the immune response to SARS-CoV-2, is where the repertoires were released. The samples were drawn from two sources: the first 160 participants of the ongoing ImmuneRACE study, and fewer than 1,500 subjects contributed by 6 global collaborators. A de-identified subject ID, COVID-19 status, age in years and sex were almost always included in the sample metadata. Where available, HLA class I and class II types were taken from metadata supplied by the sample provider and were not determined by assay-based typing. Study-wide findings and limitations: Clinical and demographic metadata were provided uncurated, with the amount varying by source and participant.

The germline V gene (reference sequence) provides CDR1 LGHDT and CDR2 YNNKEL. Measured from the cysteine to the phenylalanine, the CDR3 is 13 residues long. Of all the DNA, just the CDR3 is kept, 39 bases in frame from base 1. The V and J ends are trimmed by 0 bases and 8 bases, leaving 5 bases between them. Of note for this clone: Its antigen is not yet known. The record has no base qualities; no much larger clone is one base away.

TCRbeta CDR3 regions were amplified from genomic DNA by means of the immunoSEQ Assay, a bias-controlled multiplex PCR. On the study's bioinformatics: The number of nucleated cells in each sample was estimated from the amplification of reference gene primers within the assay. Sequence reads were collapsed and filtered to measure the absolute abundance of every unique TCRbeta CDR3 rearrangement. For each sample, productive Simpson clonality was calculated as the square root of Simpson's diversity index across productive rearrangements. In its TCRdb copy, this immuneACCESS table keeps in-frame sequences only and misses some clones. Where compared with another copy, unresolved V genes explain less than half of these, and the others have no known cause. V, J and clone size reflect that table, while D and trimming were determined from the DNA. The sample profile shows around 230,000 clones; 81% of them were found once. The ten largest make up around 9% of the sample.

Participants in the prospective study were enrolled through a virtual design, were aged roughly 18 to 90 years, and lived in fewer than 30 United States geographic areas. Cohort assignment in the prospective study relied on participant-reported clinical history from a screening survey and a study questionnaire. Recovered participants in ImmuneRACE Cohort 3 were defined by two consecutive negative NP/OP PCR tests, clearance by a healthcare professional, or resolution of symptoms. In the prospective study, whole blood, serum and a nasopharyngeal or oropharyngeal swab were collected from each participant by mobile phlebotomists. Over a roughly 2-month period, participants in the prospective study had the option of providing additional blood draws and questionnaires. Before DNA extraction, blood samples from the prospective study were shipped at room temperature or frozen.

The sequence was obtained from a man aged 40-49 years who had recovered from COVID-19. The sample consisted of PBMCs or T cells enriched from blood (not recorded which). The sequence joins TRBV3-1 (or the pseudogene TRBV3-2) to TRBJ1-6; the D gene assignment is ambiguous. The DNA sequence is as follows: TGTGCCAGCAGCCAAGAGGAGTATTCACCCCTCCACTTT. Translated, this is CASSQEEYSPLHF.